This T cell receptor beta chain was captured by sequencing in a study of Tregs in tolerant kidney transplant recipients. The CDR3 is 13 residues long. Germline V gene sequence: CDR1 LNHDA, CDR2 SQIVND (reference sequence). The J segment lost 10 bases and the V segment lost 8 bases, leaving 11 bases of the junction unmatched. Mixed chimerism was transient after nonmyeloablative marrow transplants from related graft donors. CD4+CD25+CD127- Tregs, CD4+CD25- non-Tregs, CD4 and CD8 cells were sorted. This table comes from immunoSEQ multiplex PCR, and its TCRdb copy is limited to in-frame clones, with some not included. The sample consists of about 52,000 clones, roughly nine tenths of them appearing once.

V and J are TRBV19 and TRBJ2-1; 7 bases agree with TRBD2. The sequence derives from a human patient who received a combined kidney and bone marrow transplant. The graft donor may account for some of the T cells. This specimen was CD8+ T cells from blood (PBMCs), taken 24 months after the transplant. The CDR3 region has the DNA TGTGCCAGTGCACTGGGAGGGGCTCGGGAGCAGTTCTTC. Translating gives CASALGGAREQFF.